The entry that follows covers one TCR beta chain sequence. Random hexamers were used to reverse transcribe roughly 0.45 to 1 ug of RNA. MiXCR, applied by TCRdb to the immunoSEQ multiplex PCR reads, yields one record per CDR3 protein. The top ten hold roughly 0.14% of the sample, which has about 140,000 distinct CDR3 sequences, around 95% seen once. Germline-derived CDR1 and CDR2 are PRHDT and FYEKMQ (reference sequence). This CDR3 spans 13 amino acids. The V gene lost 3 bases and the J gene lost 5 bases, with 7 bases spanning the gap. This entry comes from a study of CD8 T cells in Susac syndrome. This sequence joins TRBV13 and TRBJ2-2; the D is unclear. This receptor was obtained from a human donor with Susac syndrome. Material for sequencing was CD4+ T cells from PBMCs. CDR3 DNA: TGTGCCAGCAGCTTTTCTTCTACCGGGGAGCTGTTTTTT. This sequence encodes CASSFSSTGELFF.